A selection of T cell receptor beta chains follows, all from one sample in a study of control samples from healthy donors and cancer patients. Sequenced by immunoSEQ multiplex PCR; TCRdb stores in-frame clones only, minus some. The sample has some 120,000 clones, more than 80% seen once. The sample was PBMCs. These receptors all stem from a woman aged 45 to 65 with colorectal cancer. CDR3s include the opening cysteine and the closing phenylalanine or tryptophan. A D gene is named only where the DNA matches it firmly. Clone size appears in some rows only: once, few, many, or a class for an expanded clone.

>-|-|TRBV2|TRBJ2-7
CASTTTGRSYEQYF
TGTGCCAGCACCACGACAGGACGATCCTACGAGCAGTACTTC
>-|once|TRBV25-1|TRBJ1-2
CASSQRGNYGYTF
TGTGCCAGCAGTCAACGGGGTAACTATGGCTACACCTTC
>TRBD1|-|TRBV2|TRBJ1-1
CASSERGHTNTEAFF
TGTGCCAGCAGTGAAAGGGGGCACACGAACACTGAAGCTTTCTTT
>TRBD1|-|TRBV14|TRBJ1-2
CASSQGTGKYGYTF
TGTGCCAGCAGCCAAGGGACAGGGAAATATGGCTACACCTTC
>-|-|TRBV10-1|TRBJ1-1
CASSLTTRGAFF
TGCGCCAGCAGTCTCACGACCAGAGGGGCTTTCTTT
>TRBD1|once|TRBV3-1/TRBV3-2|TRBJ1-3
CASSGTASGNTIYF
TGTGCCAGCAGCGGGACAGCCTCTGGAAACACCATATATTTT
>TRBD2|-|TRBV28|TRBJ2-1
CASSLYSGRATEQFF
TGTGCCAGCAGTTTATATAGCGGGAGGGCCACTGAGCAGTTCTTC
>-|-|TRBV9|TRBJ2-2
CASSHNRDSNTGELFF
TGTGCCAGCAGCCACAACCGGGATTCGAACACCGGGGAGCTGTTTTTT
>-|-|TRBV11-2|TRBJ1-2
CASSLDQRLLRGYTF
TGTGCCAGCAGCTTAGACCAGCGACTCTTACGGGGGTACACCTTC
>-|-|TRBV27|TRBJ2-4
CASSLAPTEANIQYF
TGTGCCAGCAGTTTGGCCCCAACTGAGGCGAACATTCAGTACTTC
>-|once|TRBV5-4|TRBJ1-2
CASSLEAGELGGYTF
TGTGCCAGCAGCTTGGAAGCAGGGGAGTTGGGTGGCTACACCTTC
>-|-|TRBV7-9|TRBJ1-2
CASAPGLQLHGYTF
TGTGCCAGCGCACCGGGACTTCAACTCCATGGCTACACCTTC
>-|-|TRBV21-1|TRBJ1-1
CASSKGGDGTEAFF
TGTGCCAGCAGCAAAGGAGGGGATGGAACTGAAGCTTTCTTT
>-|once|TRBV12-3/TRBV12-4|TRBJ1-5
CASSFTRGRRHF
TGTGCCAGCAGTTTTACGAGGGGGAGACGGCATTTT
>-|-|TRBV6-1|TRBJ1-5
CASSEARRAASNQPQHF
TGTGCCAGCAGTGAGGCCCGAAGGGCAGCTAGCAATCAGCCCCAGCATTTT
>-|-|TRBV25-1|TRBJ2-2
CASSAIGGNTGELFF
TGTGCCAGCAGTGCCATAGGCGGGAACACCGGGGAGCTGTTTTTT
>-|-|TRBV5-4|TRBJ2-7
CASSLPGTYEQYF
TGTGCCAGCAGCTTGCCAGGGACCTACGAGCAGTACTTC
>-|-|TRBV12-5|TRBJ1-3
CASGFGASSGNTIYF
TGTGCTAGTGGTTTTGGGGCATCCTCTGGAAACACCATATATTTT
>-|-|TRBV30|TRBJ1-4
CAWSVSAGGSEKLFF
TGTGCCTGGAGTGTCTCCGCCGGAGGTTCTGAAAAACTGTTTTTT
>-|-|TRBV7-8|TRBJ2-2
CASSPTGRSGELFF
TGTGCCAGCAGCCCGACGGGACGATCCGGGGAGCTGTTTTTT
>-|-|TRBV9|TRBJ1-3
CASSVDFGNTIYF
TGTGCCAGCAGCGTAGATTTCGGAAACACCATATATTTT
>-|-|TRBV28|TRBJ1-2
CASSLRSSGYGYTF
TGTGCCAGCAGTTTAAGGTCCTCTGGGTATGGCTACACCTTC
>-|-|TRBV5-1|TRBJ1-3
CASSPVGVPSGNTIYF
TGCGCCAGCAGCCCGGTGGGGGTCCCCTCTGGAAACACCATATATTTT
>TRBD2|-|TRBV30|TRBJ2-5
CAWSRSGTSGATTQYF
TGTGCCTGGAGTCGTTCTGGGACTAGCGGGGCTACGACCCAGTACTTC
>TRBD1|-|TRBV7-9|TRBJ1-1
CASSLAGTGSTEAFF
TGTGCCAGCAGCTTAGCCGGGACAGGGAGCACTGAAGCTTTCTTT
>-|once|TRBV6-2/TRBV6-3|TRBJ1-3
CASSTPRQGIGNTIYF
TGTGCCAGCAGTACCCCGCGCCAGGGCATTGGAAACACCATATATTTT
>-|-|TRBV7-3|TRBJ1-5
CASSLRLNQPQHF
TGTGCCAGCAGCTTACGGCTAAATCAGCCCCAGCATTTT
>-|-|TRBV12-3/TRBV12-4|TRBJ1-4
CASSLTGSEKLFF
TGTGCCAGCAGTCTTACCGGGAGTGAAAAACTGTTTTTT
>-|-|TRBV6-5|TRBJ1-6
CASSKGQPDSPLHF
TGTGCCAGCAGCAAAGGACAGCCGGATTCACCCCTCCACTTT
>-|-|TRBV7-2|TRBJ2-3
CASSLGGKGTDTQYF
TGTGCCAGCAGCTTAGGTGGGAAGGGCACAGATACGCAGTATTTT
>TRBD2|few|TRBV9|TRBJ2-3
CASSHRTGLAGTDTQYF
TGTGCCAGCAGCCACCGCACCGGACTAGCGGGCACAGATACGCAGTATTTT
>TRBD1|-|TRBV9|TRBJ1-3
CASSVLPTGGDGSGNTIYF
TGTGCCAGCAGCGTACTTCCTACAGGGGGCGACGGCTCTGGAAACACCATATATTTT
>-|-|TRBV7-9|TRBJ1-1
CASSLGQPNTEAFF
TGTGCCAGCAGCTTAGGACAGCCGAACACTGAAGCTTTCTTT
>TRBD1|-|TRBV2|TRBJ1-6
CASRKLDRGGSPLHF
TGTGCCAGCAGGAAGCTGGACAGGGGAGGGTCACCCCTCCACTTT
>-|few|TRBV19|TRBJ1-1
CASSHDRLDAFF
TGTGCCAGTAGTCACGACAGGTTGGATGCTTTCTTT
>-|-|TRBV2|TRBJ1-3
CASSPTAAAGNTIYF
TGTGCCAGCAGCCCCACGGCGGCAGCTGGAAACACCATATATTTT
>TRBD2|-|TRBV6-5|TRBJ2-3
CASSSRRGGDTQYF
TGTGCCAGCAGTTCCAGGCGGGGGGGAGATACGCAGTATTTT
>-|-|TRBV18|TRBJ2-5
CASAPRQQETQYF
TGTGCCAGCGCCCCGCGACAACAAGAGACCCAGTACTTC
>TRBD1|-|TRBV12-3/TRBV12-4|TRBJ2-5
CASSDRAETQYF
TGTGCCAGCAGTGACAGGGCCGAGACCCAGTACTTC
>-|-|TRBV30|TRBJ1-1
CAWSVGGFAEAFF
TGTGCCTGGAGTGTAGGGGGTTTTGCTGAAGCTTTCTTT
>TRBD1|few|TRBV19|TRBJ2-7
CASRRTGTSYEQYF
TGTGCCAGTAGGCGGACAGGAACCTCCTACGAGCAGTACTTC
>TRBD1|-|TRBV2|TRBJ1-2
CASRARTGGDGYTF
TGTGCCAGCAGGGCAAGGACAGGGGGAGACGGCTACACCTTC
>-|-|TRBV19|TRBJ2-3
CATLRTSTDTQYF
TGTGCCACCCTCCGCACGAGCACAGATACGCAGTATTTT
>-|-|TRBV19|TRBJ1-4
CASRRANREAEKLFF
TGTGCCAGTAGACGGGCGAACAGGGAAGCCGAAAAACTGTTTTTT
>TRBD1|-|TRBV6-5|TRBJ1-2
CASSYGTGNFGYTF
TGTGCCAGCAGTTACGGGACAGGGAATTTTGGCTACACCTTC
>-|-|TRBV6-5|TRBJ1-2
CASRQITNYGYTF
TGTGCCAGCAGACAAATTACTAACTATGGCTACACCTTC
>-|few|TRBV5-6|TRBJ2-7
CASSSWGAPSYEQYF
TGTGCCAGCAGTAGCTGGGGGGCGCCTTCCTACGAGCAGTACTTC
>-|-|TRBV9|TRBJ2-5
CASSPDPQSRETQYF
TGTGCCAGCAGCCCGGACCCCCAGAGTAGAGAGACCCAGTACTTC
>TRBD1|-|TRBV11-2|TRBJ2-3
CASSLLRQGTDTQYF
TGTGCCAGCAGCTTATTGAGACAGGGGACAGATACGCAGTATTTT
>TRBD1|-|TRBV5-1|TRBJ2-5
CASSEGTGDQETQYF
TGCGCCAGCAGCGAAGGGACAGGGGATCAAGAGACCCAGTACTTC
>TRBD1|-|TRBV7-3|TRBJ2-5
CASSLTGQGETQYF
TGTGCCAGCAGCTTAACGGGACAGGGAGAGACCCAGTACTTC